The T cell receptor (beta chain) described here comes from a study of CD8+CD57+ T cells in acquired aplastic anemia. On the study more broadly: Sorted CD4+ and CD8+ cells yielded DNA averaging around 3 ug. Healthy donor CD4+ cell samples had a mean of about 10.8 million reads.

This clonotype has ten or more counts. Its antigen is not known. Genomic DNA constituted the template upon which TCR beta VDJ and CDR3 profiling was performed. MiXCR, applied by TCRdb to the reads, yields one record per CDR3 protein. The sample yields roughly 420,000 distinct CDR3 sequences, about two thirds seen once. V lost 1 base to trimming and J lost 3 bases, with 13 bases between them. Germline CDR1 and CDR2: SGHVS and FQNEAQ. This CDR3 comprises 16 residues. Whole-study results and caveats: Between patients and controls, about 30 CD8+ CDR3 sequences were found in common.

The receptor was isolated from a human donor in good health, serving as a control. The sequencing sample was made of sorted CD4+, CD8+, or CD8+CD57+ T cells (not recorded which) from PBMCs. The chain uses TRBV7-8 and TRBJ1-5; tentatively, D is TRBD1 (5 bases). CDR3 sequence: CASSLGARTNNQPQHF. The CDR3 DNA follows: TGTGCCAGCAGCTTAGGGGCTAGGACAAACAATCAGCCCCAGCATTTT.